Below are 20 T cell receptor beta chains sequenced from a single sample in a study of blood T cell repertoires in COVID-19. Assay: immunoSEQ multiplex PCR; the TCRdb copy retains only in-frame clones and omits some. The table records roughly 120,000 clones, 90% of them present only once. Sequencing was performed on peripheral blood. The receptors derive from a human donor with active COVID-19. The donor label of this sample is uncertain.

V gene TRBV27 combines with J gene TRBJ2-1; 8 bases match TRBD1. Germline CDR1 and CDR2: MNHEY and SMNVEV (reference sequence). This CDR3 is built from 19 residues. J gave up 2 bases and V 5 bases, and 17 bases lay outside the gene matches. CDR3 in DNA: TGTGCCAGCAGTGGGCGGGACAGGCCCACCATACTTACCTACAATGAGCAGTTCTTC. Translation gives CASSGRDRPTILTYNEQFF.

This chain connects TRBV7-3 to TRBJ2-3, with D maybe TRBD1 (5 bases). The CDR3 has 13 amino acids. CDR1 is SGHTA, CDR2 FQGTGA, per germline. V shed 5 bases and J shed 3 bases, with 9 bases lying between them. The CDR3 is CASSDSGTDTQYF. The CDR3 DNA sequence: TGTGCCAGCAGCGATTCAGGGACAGATACGCAGTATTTT. The complete variable domain, with remaining parts taken from reference TRBV7-3 and TRBJ2-3, reads GAGVSQTPSNKVTEKGKYVELRCDPISGHTALYWYRQSLGQGPEFLIYFQGTGAADDSGLPNDRFFAVRPEGSVSTLKIQRTERGDSAVYLCASSDSGTDTQYFGPGTRLTVL.

The V and J genes are TRBV3-1 (or the pseudogene TRBV3-2) and TRBJ2-5, with D maybe TRBD2 (7 bases). Trimming left V 3 bases short and J 5 bases short, with 16 bases between. Germline lookup yields CDR1 LGHDT and CDR2 YNNKEL (reference sequence). CDR3 length: 15 amino acids. The CDR3 reads CASSQGGPGAETQYF. Written as DNA, the CDR3 is TGTGCCAGCAGCCAGGGGGGGCCTGGTGCCGAGACCCAGTACTTC.

The chain is built from TRBV2 and TRBJ2-3, with 9 bases fitting TRBD2. This CDR3 has 15 amino acids. Germline assignment: CDR1 SNHLY and CDR2 FYNNEI. Trimming at V came to 4 bases and at J to 4 bases, leaving 6 bases not matched to a gene. DNA for the CDR3: TGTGCCAGCAGTGCGGGACTAGCAATCGCAGATACGCAGTATTTT. Protein sequence: CASSAGLAIADTQYF. Filled out from reference TRBV2 and TRBJ2-3, the complete variable domain reads EPEVTQTPSHQVTQMGQEVILRCVPISNHLYFYWYRQILGQKVEFLVSFYNNEISEKSEIFDDQFSVERPDGSNFTLKIRSTKLEDSAMYFCASSAGLAIADTQYFGPGTRLTVL.

CDR3 coding DNA: TGTGCCAGCAGCGTAGCTCCCACAAAGAACACTGAAGCTTTCTTT. Translating gives CASSVAPTKNTEAFF. The chain is built from TRBV9 and TRBJ1-1, with D unclear. This CDR3 comprises 15 residues. The germline gives CDR1 SGDLS, CDR2 YYNGEE. Trimming shortened V by 0 bases and J by 1 base, and 10 bases separated the two germline ends.

The chain joins TRBV3-1 (or the pseudogene TRBV3-2) to TRBJ1-4, with 8 bases lining up with TRBD1. CDR1 and CDR2 from the germline V gene are LGHDT and YNNKEL (reference sequence). The CDR3 length is 17 residues. The V and J ends lost 0 bases and 8 bases, in that order; junction bases with no gene match: 11. In DNA, the CDR3 is TGTGCCAGCAGCCAAGATCGGGCCGGGACAGGTTGGGAAAAACTGTTTTTT. Translated, it gives CASSQDRAGTGWEKLFF.

The genes are TRBV2 and TRBJ2-1; the match to TRBD2 covers 11 bases. The V gene's germline CDR1 is SNHLY and CDR2 FYNNEI. The CDR3 sequence is 15 residues long. V was clipped by 6 bases and J by 4 bases; unmatched bases: 5. For the CDR3, the DNA is TGTGCCAGCAGGACGACTAGCGGGGCTTACAATGAGCAGTTCTTC. It translates to CASRTTSGAYNEQFF.

The chain joins TRBV7-2 to TRBJ2-6; 10 nucleotides agree with TRBD2. This CDR3 is 19 amino acids long. J was trimmed by 0 bases and V by 6 bases; bases with no gene match: 11. CDR1 SGHTA and CDR2 FQGNSA come from the germline V gene. CDR3 nucleotides: TGTGCCAGCAGGTCTATAGCGGGGGGCCCACCCTCTGGGGCCAACGTCCTGACTTTC. Protein product: CASRSIAGGPPSGANVLTF.

In DNA, the CDR3 is TGTGCCAGCAGCTTCAGCGGGGGGGCTTCCTTCACAGATACGCAGTATTTT. Encoded protein: CASSFSGGASFTDTQYF. The chain recombines TRBV11-3 with TRBJ2-3, with TRBD2 identical over 10 bases. The germline gives CDR1 SGHNT, CDR2 YENEEA. CDR3 size: 17 residues. V lost 3 bases, J lost 2 bases, and 8 bases stayed unmatched.

V gene TRBV2 combines with J gene TRBJ2-2; 10 bases line up with TRBD2. CDR3 length: 14 residues. Germline V gene lookup returns CDR1 SNHLY and CDR2 FYNNEI. Trimming took 6 bases from V and 4 from J; bases not matched to a gene: 2. DNA for the CDR3: TGTGCCAGCAGGCGACTAGCGGGCACCGGGGAGCTGTTTTTT. Translation gives CASRRLAGTGELFF.

The chain has TRBV19 and TRBJ2-1; D possibly corresponds to TRBD1 (6 bases). The CDR3 length is 17 residues. CDR1 and CDR2 from the germline V gene are LNHDA and SQIVND (reference sequence). The germline V and J ends were trimmed by 6 bases and 5 bases, with 23 bases remaining between them. The CDR3 loop reads CASSQYSGTPGDNEQFF. CDR3 nucleotide sequence: TGTGCCAGTAGCCAATACTCCGGGACACCAGGGGACAATGAGCAGTTCTTC.

This chain joins TRBV10-3 and TRBJ1-6; 7 bases fit TRBD1. This CDR3 has 17 residues. The germline V gene encodes CDR1 ENHRY and CDR2 SYGVKD. J lost 9 bases, V lost 10 bases, and 21 bases had no gene match. The CDR3 sequence: CATREGTGDRDGSPLHF. The CDR3 DNA reads TGTGCCACCCGGGAGGGTACAGGGGATAGAGATGGTTCACCCCTCCACTTT.

The chain combines TRBV11-2 with TRBJ1-5, with 8 bases lining up with TRBD1. The CDR3 extends over 13 amino acids. J was trimmed by 7 bases and V by 5 bases; bases with no gene match: 4. Per the germline V gene, CDR1 is SGHAT and CDR2 is FQNNGV. Here the CDR3 reads CASSTGGGQPQHF. The CDR3 DNA reads as TGTGCCAGCAGCACAGGGGGTGGGCAGCCCCAGCATTTT.

This clone showed up just a few times. The chain carries TRBV30 and TRBJ1-5; 10 bases are shared with TRBD1. V gave up 5 bases and J gave up 3 bases; unmatched junction bases: 4. CDR3 length: 14 amino acids. Looked up from germline, CDR1 is GTSNPN and CDR2 is SVGIG (reference sequence). CDR3 protein: CAWAGTGVNQPQHF. The CDR3 nucleotides read TGTGCCTGGGCCGGGACAGGGGTCAATCAGCCCCAGCATTTT.

The V call is TRBV7-2, the J call TRBJ1-3; D is unresolved. From germline, CDR1 is SGHTA and CDR2 FQGNSA. The CDR3 has 15 amino acids. V was trimmed by 3 bases and J by 1 base, leaving 10 bases between them. The CDR3 DNA reads TGTGCCAGCAGCTTCGACCGAGGTTCTGGAAACACCATATATTTT. It yields the protein CASSFDRGSGNTIYF.

The rearrangement joins TRBV24-1 to TRBJ2-3; 7 bases align to TRBD2. Germline trimming cut 10 bases from V and 0 bases from J; bases unmatched to any gene: 9. The CDR3 covers 15 residues. The germline CDR1 and CDR2 sequences are KGHDR and SFDVKD. Written as DNA, the CDR3 is TGTGCCACAAATACAGAGCGGGGAAGCACAGATACGCAGTATTTT. Translated, it gives CATNTERGSTDTQYF.

J is TRBJ2-5 and V is TRBV6-2 or TRBV6-3; 8 nucleotides line up with TRBD2. The CDR3 contains 16 residues. Trimming removed 2 bases from V and 5 bases from J; junction bases left unmatched: 10. CDR1 is MNHEY and CDR2 is SVGEGT in the germline V gene. CDR3 DNA sequence: TGTGCCAGCAGTTACCAGCGGGGGCCTAAGGGGGAGACCCAGTACTTC. Protein sequence: CASSYQRGPKGETQYF.

The sample holds one count of this clone. The V gene is TRBV4-3, the J gene TRBJ1-1; D is ambiguous. The CDR3 length is 14 residues. With 1 base removed from V and 2 bases from J, the gap between germline ends came to 8 bases. Per the germline V gene, CDR1 is LGHNA and CDR2 is YSLEER. CDR3 residues: CASSQVIQNTEAFF. CDR3 nucleotides: TGCGCCAGCAGCCAAGTCATCCAAAACACTGAAGCTTTCTTT.

This chain connects TRBV16 to TRBJ2-3; 9 nucleotides agree with TRBD2. This CDR3 region has 15 residues. Trimming cost V 3 bases and J 0 bases; bases outside gene matches: 1. Germline V gene lookup returns CDR1 KGHSY and CDR2 FQNENV. The CDR3 DNA reads as TGTGCCAGCAGCCAGAGCGGGGGGAGCACAGATACGCAGTATTTT. This codes for CASSQSGGSTDTQYF.

The V gene is TRBV9, the J gene TRBJ2-5, with 10 bases fitting TRBD1. This CDR3 contains 14 residues. Germline assignment: CDR1 SGDLS and CDR2 YYNGEE. The ends lost 0 bases at V and 4 bases at J; junction bases unmatched: 0. The CDR3 is CASSVGDRGETQYF. CDR3 coding DNA: TGTGCCAGCAGCGTAGGGGACAGGGGAGAGACCCAGTACTTC.